This T cell receptor (beta chain) was identified in a study of blood T cell repertoires in COVID-19. Trimming removed 1 base from V and 0 bases from J; junction bases left unmatched: 4. Germline CDR1 WSHSY, CDR2 SAAADI. The CDR3 contains 18 residues. Original processing methods: How many nucleated cells were present was estimated from reference gene primer amplification. TCRdb's copy holds only in-frame clones and misses some; the assay was immunoSEQ multiplex PCR. That table gives V, J and clone size, and the DNA gave D and trimming. The repertoire includes approximately 70,000 clones, about 90% of them detected once, and roughly 13% sits in the top ten.

This TCR was recovered from a human donor with active COVID-19. The donor label of this sample is uncertain. The chain couples TRBV10-2 to TRBJ2-6; the match to TRBD1 covers 9 bases. Sequencing used peripheral blood. CDR3 region: CASSELQGALSGANVLTF. The CDR3 coding sequence is TGCGCCAGCAGTGAGTTACAGGGGGCTCTCTCTGGGGCCAACGTCCTGACTTTC.